The T cell receptor (beta chain) under discussion was sequenced for a study of T cells in women clearing cervical HPV infection. Looking at the study overall: Case blood drawn at lesion detection; control blood after infection cleared.

This table comes from immunoSEQ multiplex PCR, and its TCRdb copy is limited to in-frame clones, with some not included. Here the sample table reports about 41,000 clones. V lost 2 bases and J lost 5; bases outside the gene matches: 10. The CDR3 runs 18 residues. Study-wide findings and caveats: Controls had more TRBV6-7 (approximately 0.16%) than cases (about 0.11%).

On this clone: As yet, its antigen is unknown. The read ends 3 residues early relative to the CDR3; the germline J gene fills the gap.

The sequencing input was blood buffy coat. The TCR sequence derives from a woman between 18 and 69 years old with a cervical HPV16 infection that either progressed to CIN3+ or cleared (not recorded which). The chain joins TRBV23-1 to TRBJ2-2; TRBD1 matches 11 bases. TRBV23-1 is flagged as an ORF with uncertain function. The covered CDR3 bases are TGCGCCAGCAGTCAAAAAGGACCGGGACAGGGGGTAACCGGGGAG. The encoded protein is CASSQKGPGQGVTGE. The full CDR3 protein is CASSQKGPGQGVTGELFF.